This TCR beta chain was observed in a study of blood T cell repertoires in COVID-19. As for the study in general: Both acute and convalescent COVID-19 samples were obtained from the United States, Italy and Spain. PBMCs, B-cell-depleted T cells, or T cells were the source of the cDNA or gDNA that made up the material.

TCRdb's table, derived via immunoSEQ multiplex PCR, lists solely in-frame clones and lacks some. The table lists over 250,000 clones, 87% of them singletons, with around 8.9% in the top ten. In assigning cohorts, the study relied on participant-reported clinical history. Each recovered donor of Cohort 3 presented with two negative PCRs, clearance, or symptom resolution. CDR3 length: 16 residues. CDR1 and CDR2 from the germline V gene are MDHEN and SYDVKM. J was trimmed by 4 bases and V by 7 bases; bases with no gene match: 12. The source of this sequence is a young woman who had recovered from COVID-19. This chain links TRBV28 with TRBJ1-1; TRBD1 aligns across 10 bases. Sequencing used PBMCs or T cells enriched from blood (not recorded which). CDR3 in amino acids: CASIQTGGAGGTEAFF. In nucleotides, the CDR3 is TGTGCCAGCATCCAGACAGGGGGCGCCGGTGGCACTGAAGCTTTCTTT.